This paragraph reports one T cell receptor (beta chain). This sample was taken from a study of blood T cell repertoires in COVID-19. Overall study context: Specimens from acute and convalescent COVID-19 originated in the United States, Italy and Spain.

Repertoires were generated with immunoSEQ multiplex PCR, while TCRdb's copy carries only in-frame clones and drops some. This table holds around 100,000 clones, approximately 90% found once. Germline-derived CDR1 and CDR2 are SGHRS and YFSETQ. V lost 0 bases and J 6 bases, leaving 12 bases between the germline ends. The CDR3 has 15 residues. The sample taken for sequencing was peripheral blood. V is TRBV5-1 and J is TRBJ2-2, with a tentative D call TRBD1 (6 bases). The sequence was collected from a man in his fifties with acute or convalescent COVID-19. The CDR3 loop reads CASSLVQGLSGELFF. The CDR3 DNA is TGCGCCAGCAGCTTGGTTCAGGGGTTGTCCGGGGAGCTGTTTTTT. The full variable domain, completed using reference TRBV5-1 and TRBJ2-2, is KAGVTQTPRYLIKTRGQQVTLSCSPISGHRSVSWYQQTPGQGLQFLFEYFSETQRNKGNFPGRFSGRQFSNSRSEMNVSTLELGDSALYLCASSLVQGLSGELFFGEGSRLTVL.